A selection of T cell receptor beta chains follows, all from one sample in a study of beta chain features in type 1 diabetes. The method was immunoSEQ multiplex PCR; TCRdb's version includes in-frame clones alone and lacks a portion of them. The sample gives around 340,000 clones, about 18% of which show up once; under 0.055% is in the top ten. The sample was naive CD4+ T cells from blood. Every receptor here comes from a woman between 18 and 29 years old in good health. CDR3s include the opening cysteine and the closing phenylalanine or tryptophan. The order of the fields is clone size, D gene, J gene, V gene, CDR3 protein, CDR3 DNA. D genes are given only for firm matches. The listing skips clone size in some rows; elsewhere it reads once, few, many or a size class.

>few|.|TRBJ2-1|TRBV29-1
CSVAVWRYNEQFF
TGCAGCGTTGCTGTATGGCGGTACAATGAGCAGTTCTTC
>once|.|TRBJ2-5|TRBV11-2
CASSPGHPKAETQYF
TGTGCCAGCAGCCCGGGACACCCCAAAGCGGAGACCCAGTACTTC
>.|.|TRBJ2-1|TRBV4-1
CASSQEDSSYNEQFF
TGCGCCAGCAGCCAAGAGGACAGCTCCTACAATGAGCAGTTCTTC
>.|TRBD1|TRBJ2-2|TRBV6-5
CASRRQGRSTGELFF
TGTGCCAGCAGGAGACAGGGAAGGTCCACCGGGGAGCTGTTTTTT
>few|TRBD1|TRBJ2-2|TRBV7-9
CASSQGQPNTGELFF
TGTGCCAGCAGCCAGGGACAGCCGAACACCGGGGAGCTGTTTTTT
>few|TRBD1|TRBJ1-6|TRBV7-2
CASSSKTGDGSPLHF
TGTGCCAGCAGCTCTAAAACAGGGGATGGATCACCCCTCCACTTT
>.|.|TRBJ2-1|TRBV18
CASSSDTANEQFF
TGTGCCAGCTCGTCGGACACCGCCAATGAGCAGTTCTTC
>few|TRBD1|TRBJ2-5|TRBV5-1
CASSPGTGGETQYF
TGCGCCAGCAGCCCCGGGACAGGGGGAGAGACCCAGTACTTC
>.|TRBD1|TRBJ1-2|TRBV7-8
CASSLDRGQVGYGYTF
TGTGCCAGCAGCTTGGACAGGGGGCAGGTGGGCTATGGCTACACCTTC
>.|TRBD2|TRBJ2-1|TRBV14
CASSQYSGGANEQFF
TGTGCCAGCAGCCAGTATAGCGGGGGGGCAAATGAGCAGTTCTTC
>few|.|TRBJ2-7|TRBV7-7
CASSPAGSPAYEQYF
TGTGCTAGCAGCCCCGCCGGGAGCCCTGCCTACGAGCAGTACTTC
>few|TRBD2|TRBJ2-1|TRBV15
CAAAGGSGYNEQFF
TGTGCCGCGGCCGGCGGGAGTGGGTACAATGAGCAGTTCTTC
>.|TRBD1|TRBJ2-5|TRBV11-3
CASSFPRDRVEETQYF
TGTGCCAGCAGCTTCCCCCGGGACAGGGTGGAAGAGACCCAGTACTTC
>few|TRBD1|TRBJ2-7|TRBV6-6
CASSYVRQGKAYEQYF
TGTGCCAGCAGTTACGTTCGACAGGGGAAGGCCTACGAGCAGTACTTC
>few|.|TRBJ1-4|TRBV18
CASSPPGDEKLFF
TGTGCCAGCTCACCCCCGGGGGATGAAAAACTGTTTTTT
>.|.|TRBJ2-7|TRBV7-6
CASSHYKDNHEQYF
TGTGCCAGCAGCCACTACAAGGACAACCACGAGCAGTACTTC
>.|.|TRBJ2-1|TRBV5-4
CASSLESGSYNEQFF
TGTGCCAGCAGCTTGGAGAGCGGCTCCTACAATGAGCAGTTCTTC
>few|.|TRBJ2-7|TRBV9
CASSVGEGTPGKQYF
TGTGCCAGCAGCGTAGGTGAGGGAACTCCGGGGAAGCAGTACTTC
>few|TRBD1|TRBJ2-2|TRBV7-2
CASSVGTGAGELFF
TGTGCCAGCAGCGTTGGGACAGGGGCCGGGGAGCTGTTTTTT
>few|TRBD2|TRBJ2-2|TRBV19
CASSLLGFGRYTGELFF
TGTGCCAGTAGTCTCCTGGGGTTCGGGAGGTACACCGGGGAGCTGTTTTTT
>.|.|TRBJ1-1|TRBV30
CAWSVGGNTEAFF
TGTGCCTGGAGTGTAGGGGGAAATACTGAAGCTTTCTTT
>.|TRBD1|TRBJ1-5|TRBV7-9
CASSFGGGDGMPQHF
TGTGCCAGCAGCTTCGGAGGGGGCGATGGAATGCCCCAGCATTTT
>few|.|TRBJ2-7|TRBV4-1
CASSPPGYEQYF
TGCGCCAGCAGTCCCCCGGGGTACGAGCAGTACTTC
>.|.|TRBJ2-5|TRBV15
CATSRALGETQYF
TGTGCCACCAGCAGAGCGCTGGGCGAGACCCAGTACTTC
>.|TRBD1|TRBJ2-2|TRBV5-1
CASSYRTGPTNTGELFF
TGCGCCAGCAGCTATCGGACAGGTCCGACGAACACCGGGGAGCTGTTTTTT
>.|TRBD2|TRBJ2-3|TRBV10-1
CASSESVAGTQYF
TGCGCCAGCAGTGAGTCTGTAGCGGGGACGCAGTATTTT
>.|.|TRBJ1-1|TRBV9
CASSPSPGAEAEAFF
TGTGCCAGCAGCCCCTCTCCAGGGGCCGAGGCTGAAGCTTTCTTT
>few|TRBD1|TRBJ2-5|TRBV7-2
CASIPGPGQGLQTQYF
TGTGCCAGCATCCCCGGCCCGGGACAGGGGTTGCAGACCCAGTACTTC
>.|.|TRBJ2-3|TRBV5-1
CASSAANPDTQYF
TGCGCCAGCAGCGCGGCCAACCCGGATACGCAGTATTTT
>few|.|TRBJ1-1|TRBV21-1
CASSKVREGVTEAFF
TGTGCCAGCAGCAAAGTCCGGGAGGGGGTCACTGAAGCTTTCTTT
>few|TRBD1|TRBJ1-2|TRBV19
CASSTTGTAYNYGYTF
TGTGCCAGTAGTACAACCGGGACAGCATACAACTATGGCTACACCTTC
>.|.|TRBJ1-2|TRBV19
CASSLLERNYGYTF
TGTGCCAGTAGCCTCTTAGAGAGGAACTATGGCTACACCTTC
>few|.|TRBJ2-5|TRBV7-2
CASSPGVETQYF
TGTGCCAGCAGCCCGGGGGTCGAGACCCAGTACTTC
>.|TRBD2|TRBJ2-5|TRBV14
CASSQGTSGAAQYF
TGTGCCAGCAGCCAAGGGACTAGCGGGGCGGCCCAGTACTTC
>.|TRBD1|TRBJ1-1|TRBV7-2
CASSADRGNTEAFF
TGTGCCAGCAGCGCCGACAGGGGTAACACTGAAGCTTTCTTT
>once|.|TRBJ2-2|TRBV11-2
CASNYLTAAAGELFF
TGTGCCAGCAACTACTTAACCGCGGCGGCCGGGGAGCTGTTTTTT
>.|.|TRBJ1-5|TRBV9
CASSQTGGDQPQHF
TGTGCCAGCAGCCAGACGGGGGGGGATCAGCCCCAGCATTTT
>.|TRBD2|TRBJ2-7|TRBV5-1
CASSLQREAHEQYF
TGCGCCAGCAGCTTGCAGCGGGAGGCCCACGAGCAGTACTTC
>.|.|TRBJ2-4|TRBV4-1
CASSQEGGVGKNIQYF
TGCGCCAGCAGCCAAGAGGGCGGGGTAGGCAAAAACATTCAGTACTTC
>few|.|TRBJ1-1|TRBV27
CASSFFRGALAEAFF
TGTGCCAGCAGTTTTTTCCGGGGGGCGCTTGCTGAAGCTTTCTTT
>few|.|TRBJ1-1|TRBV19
CASSMDSRNTEAFF
TGTGCCAGTAGTATGGACAGTCGGAACACTGAAGCTTTCTTT
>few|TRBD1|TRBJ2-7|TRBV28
CASRPGGFNEQYF
TGTGCCAGCAGACCAGGGGGATTCAACGAGCAGTACTTC
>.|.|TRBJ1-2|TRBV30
CAWSVRYSQYGYTF
TGTGCCTGGAGTGTACGATACAGCCAGTATGGCTACACCTTC
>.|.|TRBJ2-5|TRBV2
CASSGAVTTQETQYF
TGTGCCAGCAGTGGGGCAGTAACCACTCAAGAGACCCAGTACTTC
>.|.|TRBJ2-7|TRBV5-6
CASSLIQQGGDEQYF
TGTGCCAGCAGCCTGATACAGCAGGGAGGCGACGAGCAGTACTTC
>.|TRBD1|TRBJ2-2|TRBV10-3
CAISDDRVGTGELFF
TGTGCCATCAGTGATGACAGGGTCGGCACCGGGGAGCTGTTTTTT
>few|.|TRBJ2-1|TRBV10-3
CAILREPATNEQFF
TGTGCCATTCTCCGGGAGCCGGCTACGAATGAGCAGTTCTTC
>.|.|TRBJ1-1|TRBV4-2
CASSPSPDTEAFF
TGTGCCAGCAGCCCATCCCCGGACACTGAAGCTTTCTTT
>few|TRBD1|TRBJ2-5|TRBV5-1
CASSLGTGIGETQYF
TGCGCCAGCAGCTTGGGGACAGGGATCGGGGAGACCCAGTACTTC
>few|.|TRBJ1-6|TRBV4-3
CASSQAPDTSSYNSPLHF
TGCGCCAGCAGCCAAGCCCCGGACACGAGCTCCTATAATTCACCCCTCCACTTT
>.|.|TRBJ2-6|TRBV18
CASSDGDSGANVLTF
TGTGCCAGCTCCGACGGAGACTCTGGGGCCAACGTCCTGACTTTC
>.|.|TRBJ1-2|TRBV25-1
CASTRTESGYGYTF
TGTGCCAGCACCCGGACAGAGTCTGGGTATGGCTACACCTTC
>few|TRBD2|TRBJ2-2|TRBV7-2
CASSLKRGGINTGELFF
TGTGCCAGCAGCTTAAAACGGGGGGGAATAAACACCGGGGAGCTGTTTTTT
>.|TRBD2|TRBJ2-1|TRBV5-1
CASSQLAGQNNEQFF
TGCGCCAGCAGCCAACTAGCGGGTCAAAACAATGAGCAGTTCTTC